One sample yielded the 30 T cell receptor beta chains listed below, sequenced in a study of CD8 T cells in ankylosing spondylitis. TCRdb recomputed calls from the 5' RACE reads with MiXCR, one row per CDR3 protein. This sample carries 84,000 or so distinct CDR3 sequences, around 25% of them seen once, and the ten largest clones take roughly three fifths. The sequenced sample was blood, either unsorted or a sorted T cell fraction (not recorded which). All receptors derive from a male donor with ankylosing spondylitis or in good health (not recorded which).

This clonotype was counted only a few times. The rearrangement uses TRBV5-1 and TRBJ2-2, with D possibly matching TRBD2 (5 bases). V was cut by 3 bases and J by 4 bases, with 10 bases left in between. There are 14 residues in the CDR3. Germline loops: CDR1 SGHRS, CDR2 YFSETQ. This chain's CDR3 is CASSSTSGTGELFF. Written as DNA, the CDR3 is TGCGCCAGCAGCTCGACCAGCGGCACCGGGGAGCTGTTTTTT.

This clonotype came up a few times. The CDR3 region is CASSETGASYNEQFF. The DNA of the CDR3 is TGCGCCAGCAGCGAGACAGGGGCTTCCTACAATGAGCAGTTCTTC. The chain couples TRBV5-1 to TRBJ2-1; TRBD1 agrees at 8 bases. Germline values: CDR1 SGHRS, CDR2 YFSETQ. The CDR3 is 15 residues long. With 4 bases clipped from V and 1 base from J, the junction kept 4 bases outside the gene matches. Full variable domain (missing parts from reference TRBV5-1 and TRBJ2-1): KAGVTQTPRYLIKTRGQQVTLSCSPISGHRSVSWYQQTPGQGLQFLFEYFSETQRNKGNFPGRFSGRQFSNSRSEMNVSTLELGDSALYLCASSETGASYNEQFFGPGTRLTVL.

A few counts support this clonotype. This chain joins TRBV9 and TRBJ2-5; 8 nucleotides agree with TRBD2. CDR3 length: 12 residues. V shed 10 bases, J shed 3 bases, and the junction held 5 bases outside the gene matches. From germline, CDR1 is SGDLS and CDR2 YYNGEE. The CDR3: CARLAGEETQYF. CDR3 bases: TGTGCCCGGCTAGCGGGTGAAGAGACCCAGTACTTC.

This clonotype turned up a few times. This chain joins TRBV5-1 and TRBJ1-1, with 9 nucleotides matching TRBD1. Germline V gene data show CDR1 as SGHRS and CDR2 as YFSETQ. CDR3 length: 13 residues. V shed 4 bases and J 4 bases; nucleotides not matched to a gene: 2. Here the CDR3 DNA reads TGCGCCAGCAGCCTACAGGGGGCCACTGAAGCTTTCTTT. Encoded protein: CASSLQGATEAFF.

The V gene is TRBV11-1, the J gene TRBJ2-3; D gene ambiguous. The CDR3 contains 15 residues. Trimming removed 5 bases from V and 2 bases from J, with 14 bases in between. Germline lookup yields CDR1 SGHAT and CDR2 FQDESV (reference sequence). The chain's CDR3 is CASSPPTLLTDTQYF. CDR3 bases: TGTGCCAGCAGCCCCCCGACACTCCTCACAGATACGCAGTATTTT.

The V call is TRBV7-8, the J call TRBJ2-1; no reliable D call. The CDR3 runs to 20 residues. V lost 0 bases and J 1 base, leaving 22 bases between the germline ends. Per germline, CDR1 SGHVS and CDR2 FQNEAQ. The CDR3, as DNA: TGTGCCAGCAGCTTAGCGCCTTCGCAGGCAGTAACGCCTTCCTACAATGAGCAGTTCTTC. Its protein is CASSLAPSQAVTPSYNEQFF.

The table lists this clonotype with a few counts. V is TRBV7-9 and J is TRBJ1-5; perhaps TRBD1 as D (6 bases). Germline CDR1 SEHNR, CDR2 FQNEAQ (reference sequence). There are 16 residues in the CDR3. The ends were cut back, 4 bases at V and 4 bases at J, with 17 bases in the middle. Here the CDR3 reads CASSSKETGPNQPQHF. Here the CDR3 DNA reads TGTGCCAGCAGCTCGAAGGAGACAGGACCGAATCAGCCCCAGCATTTT.

This clonotype was observed a handful of times. V and J are TRBV6-5 and TRBJ2-3, with TRBD2 matching 10 bases. Germline CDR1 is MNHEY and CDR2 is SVGAGI. V shed 2 bases and J 1 base; nucleotides not matched to a gene: 6. The length of the CDR3 is 17 residues. CDR3 loop: CASSYAASGSGTDTQYF. The CDR3 nucleotides read TGTGCCAGCAGTTACGCGGCTAGCGGGAGTGGCACAGATACGCAGTATTTT.

The chain uses TRBV2 and TRBJ2-7, with D perhaps being TRBD1 or TRBD2 (5 bases each). Germline CDR1 SNHLY, CDR2 FYNNEI. The CDR3 spans 13 residues. V lost 6 bases to trimming and J lost 3 bases, with 12 bases between them. The CDR3 protein is CASRSGGDYEQYF. In nucleotides, the CDR3 is TGTGCCAGCAGGAGTGGGGGAGACTACGAGCAGTACTTC.

This clonotype was found a few times. This chain connects TRBV20-1 to TRBJ2-1; D is unresolved. The CDR3 consists of 12 residues. V was clipped by 3 bases and J by 4 bases, with 7 bases between them. Germline V gene sequence: CDR1 DFQATT, CDR2 SNEGSKA (reference sequence). DNA of the CDR3: TGCAGTGCTAGCGGGCCGTACAATGAGCAGTTCTTC. Protein product: CSASGPYNEQFF.

The rearrangement uses TRBV20-1 and TRBJ2-3; the match to TRBD2 covers 8 bases. From germline, CDR1 is DFQATT and CDR2 SNEGSKA (reference sequence). CDR3 length: 15 residues. V gave up 4 bases and J gave up 4 bases; unmatched junction bases: 10. This CDR3 reads CSATDGLAGADTQYF. The CDR3 DNA is TGCAGTGCTACCGATGGACTAGCCGGCGCAGATACGCAGTATTTT.

This clonotype was counted a single time. The chain employs TRBV7-3 and TRBJ2-1; the D gene is possibly TRBD2 (5 bases). The CDR3 loop spans 18 amino acids. Germline V gene sequence: CDR1 SGHTA, CDR2 FQGTGA. V lost 5 bases, J lost 2 bases, and 22 bases lay in between. DNA for the CDR3: TGTGCCAGCAGCCAACGTCCTAATGCGGGTTTTACCTACAATGAGCAGTTCTTC. It codes for CASSQRPNAGFTYNEQFF.

The chain recombines TRBV11-2 with TRBJ1-5, with 7 bases fitting TRBD1. The CDR3 is 15 residues long. CDR1 is SGHAT, CDR2 FQNNGV, per germline. J lost 4 bases, V lost 1 base, and 4 bases had no gene match. As DNA, the CDR3 is TGTGCCAGCAGCTTAGGGGAGGGGGCGAATCAGCCCCAGCATTTT. Translated: CASSLGEGANQPQHF.

This clonotype was observed a handful of times. V usage is TRBV15 and J usage is TRBJ1-5; 7 bases are shared with TRBD1. CDR3 length: 14 residues. CDR1 and CDR2 from the germline V gene are LNHNV and YYDKDF (reference sequence). After removal of 4 bases from V and 7 bases from J, the junction contained 7 bases not matched to a gene. This CDR3 reads CATSKSDRTQPQHF. DNA for the CDR3: TGTGCCACCAGCAAGTCGGACAGGACGCAGCCCCAGCATTTT.

The J gene is TRBJ2-2, the V gene TRBV9; D is undetermined. This CDR3 has 14 residues. V was clipped by 4 bases and J by 0 bases, with 7 bases between them. Germline lookup yields CDR1 SGDLS and CDR2 YYNGEE. CDR3 nucleotide sequence: TGTGCCAGCAGCTCCTCCGCGAACACCGGGGAGCTGTTTTTT. Its translation: CASSSSANTGELFF.

This chain uses TRBV5-1 with TRBJ2-3; the match to TRBD2 covers 7 bases. Germline CDR1 reads SGHRS; CDR2 reads YFSETQ. CDR3 length: 16 amino acids. V was pared by 0 bases and J by 2 bases, with 6 bases of the junction left unmatched. This CDR3 reads CASSLEGDYLTDTQYF. The CDR3 DNA reads as TGCGCCAGCAGCTTGGAAGGGGACTACCTCACAGATACGCAGTATTTT.

This clonotype was picked up a small number of times. V gene TRBV6-5 combines with J gene TRBJ2-1; D gene ambiguous. V dropped 0 bases and J dropped 5 bases, with 8 bases sitting between them. The CDR3 has 14 amino acids. Germline V gives CDR1 MNHEY, CDR2 SVGAGI. The DNA for the CDR3 is TGTGCCAGCAGTTACTCGCAAGTTCACAATGAGCAGTTCTTC. It encodes CASSYSQVHNEQFF.

This clonotype appeared many times. The rearrangement uses TRBV29-1 and TRBJ2-1, with TRBD1 as a possible D gene (6 bases). V lost 4 bases and J lost 4, with 8 bases in between. Germline V lookup: CDR1 SQVTM, CDR2 ANQGSEA. The CDR3 is 12 amino acids. The CDR3 spells CSVGTDYNEQFF. As DNA, the CDR3 is TGCAGCGTTGGGACAGATTACAATGAGCAGTTCTTC.

CDR3 DNA: TGTGCCAGCAGCCACCCCCTATATCTGCCGCCCAAACTGTTTTTT. Translated: CASSHPLYLPPKLFF. V is TRBV3-1 and J is TRBJ1-4; D remains ambiguous. Germline-derived CDR1 and CDR2 are LGHDT and YNNKEL (reference sequence). The germline V and J ends were trimmed by 3 bases and 11 bases, with 19 bases remaining between them. This CDR3 contains 15 residues.

This chain connects TRBV24-1 to TRBJ2-3; weak D call: TRBD2 (5 bases). The V end lost 3 bases, the J end lost 5 bases, and 11 bases lay between the germline ends. The CDR3 consists of 14 residues. Germline V lookup: CDR1 KGHDR, CDR2 SFDVKD. The CDR3 DNA follows: TGTGCCACCAGTGATGGGCTAGGAGGAGATACGCAGTATTTT. Its translation: CATSDGLGGDTQYF.

The genes are TRBV20-1 and TRBJ1-2; D is uncertain. Germline lookup yields CDR1 DFQATT and CDR2 SNEGSKA (reference sequence). V lost 5 bases and J lost 0, with 10 bases in between. The CDR3 is made up of 13 amino acids. The chain's CDR3 is CSARQLANYGYTF. CDR3 DNA sequence: TGCAGTGCTCGGCAGTTAGCTAACTATGGCTACACCTTC.

The rearrangement uses TRBV29-1 and TRBJ1-5, with 11 bases aligning to TRBD1. The V and J ends lost 6 bases and 6 bases, in that order; junction bases with no gene match: 7. Looked up from germline, CDR1 is SQVTM and CDR2 is ANQGSEA. The CDR3 loop spans 14 amino acids. This chain's CDR3 is CSVRTGGIGQPQHF. The CDR3 DNA follows: TGCAGCGTCCGGACAGGGGGCATAGGTCAGCCCCAGCATTTT.

In this sample, this clonotype turned up many times. The chain couples TRBV29-1 to TRBJ2-1; D is perhaps TRBD2 (5 bases). Trimming pared 3 bases from V and 9 bases from J, leaving 9 bases between. Germline CDR1 reads SQVTM; CDR2 reads ANQGSEA. The CDR3 runs 11 residues. The CDR3 loop reads CSVDGRGEQFF. The CDR3 coding sequence is TGCAGCGTTGACGGTCGGGGTGAGCAGTTCTTC.

This sequence joins TRBV10-3 and TRBJ2-1; D gene uncertain. Per the germline V gene, CDR1 is ENHRY and CDR2 is SYGVKD. There are 13 residues in the CDR3. V was clipped by 11 bases and J by 0 bases, with 11 bases between them. The CDR3 sequence: CASSGYSYNEQFF. CDR3 sequence (DNA): TGTGCCTCCTCTGGGTACTCCTACAATGAGCAGTTCTTC.

This clonotype was detected only a few times. The rearrangement uses TRBV20-1 and TRBJ2-7; a weak D match, TRBD2 (6 bases). Looked up from germline, CDR1 is DFQATT and CDR2 is SNEGSKA (reference sequence). Trimming pared 3 bases from V and 5 bases from J, leaving 17 bases between. The CDR3 is 14 residues long. The CDR3, as DNA: TGCAGTGCTAGTTCGGGACTCGGGTTGGACGAGCAGTACTTC. Protein: CSASSGLGLDEQYF.

This clonotype has only a few counts. This chain joins TRBV20-1 and TRBJ2-3; the match to TRBD2 covers 10 bases. The ends lost 0 bases at V and 5 bases at J; junction bases unmatched: 8. The length of the CDR3 is 16 residues. Germline V gene data show CDR1 as DFQATT and CDR2 as SNEGSKA (reference sequence). For the CDR3, the DNA is TGCAGTGCTAGAGATCCTAGCGGGGGCCATCGAGATACGCAGTATTTT. This codes for CSARDPSGGHRDTQYF.

This clonotype was detected a few times. The rearrangement uses TRBV5-1 and TRBJ1-2; the match to TRBD1 covers 7 bases. Germline V gives CDR1 SGHRS, CDR2 YFSETQ. CDR3 length: 15 residues. J gave up 4 bases and V 4 bases, and 10 bases lay outside the gene matches. This CDR3 is CASSPNRDSSYGYTF. CDR3 in DNA: TGCGCCAGCAGCCCCAACCGGGACAGCTCCTATGGCTACACCTTC.

This clonotype was counted only a few times. J is TRBJ2-5 and V is TRBV6-1, with a tentative D call TRBD1 (6 bases). The ends were cut back, 1 base at V and 4 bases at J, with 10 bases in the middle. The CDR3 is made up of 14 amino acids. Germline loops: CDR1 MNHNS, CDR2 SASEGT. CDR3 nucleotides: TGTGCCAGCAGTGAAGATCGCAGGGGAGAGACCCAGTACTTC. It is translated as CASSEDRRGETQYF.

The chain carries TRBV11-2 and TRBJ1-6; 8 nucleotides agree with TRBD1. The CDR3 sequence is 18 residues long. Germline CDR1 is SGHAT and CDR2 is FQNNGV. J was trimmed by 0 bases and V by 8 bases; bases with no gene match: 12. CDR3 region: CASWTPTGGSSYNSPLHF. CDR3 bases: TGTGCCAGCTGGACACCTACAGGGGGAAGCTCCTATAATTCACCCCTCCACTTT.

CDR3 sequence: CASSLISGTGPYNEQFF. The CDR3 DNA reads as TGTGCCAGCAGCTTAATCTCCGGGACAGGGCCCTACAATGAGCAGTTCTTC. This chain connects TRBV7-3 to TRBJ2-1, with TRBD1 matching 9 bases. Germline CDR1 is SGHTA and CDR2 is FQGTGA. The CDR3 contains 17 residues. V lost 1 base to trimming and J lost 2 bases; unmatched junction nucleotides: 6.